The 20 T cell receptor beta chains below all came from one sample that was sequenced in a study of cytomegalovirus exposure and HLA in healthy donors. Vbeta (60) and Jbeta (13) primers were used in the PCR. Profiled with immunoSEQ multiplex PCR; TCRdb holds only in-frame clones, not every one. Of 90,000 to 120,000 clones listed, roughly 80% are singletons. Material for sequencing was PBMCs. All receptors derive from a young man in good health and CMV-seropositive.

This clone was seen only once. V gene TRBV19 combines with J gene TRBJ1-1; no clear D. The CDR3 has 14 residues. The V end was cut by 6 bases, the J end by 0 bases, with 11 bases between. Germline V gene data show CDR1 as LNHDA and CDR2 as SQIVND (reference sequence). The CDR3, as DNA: TGTGCCAGTAGCGCCAGTGTTTTGAACACTGAAGCTTTCTTT. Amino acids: CASSASVLNTEAFF.

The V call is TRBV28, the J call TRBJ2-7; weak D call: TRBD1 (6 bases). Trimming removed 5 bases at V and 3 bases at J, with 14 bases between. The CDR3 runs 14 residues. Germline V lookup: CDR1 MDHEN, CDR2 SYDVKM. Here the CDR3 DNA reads TGTGCCAGCAGTCCGCCACAGGGTATCTACGAGCAGTACTTC. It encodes CASSPPQGIYEQYF.

CDR3 sequence: CASSQHEREGLYYGYTF. Written as DNA, the CDR3 is TGCGCCAGCAGCCAGCACGAGAGAGAGGGACTCTACTATGGCTACACCTTC. The chain uses TRBV4-1 and TRBJ1-2; tentative D call: TRBD1 (5 bases). Germline V gene lookup returns CDR1 MGHRA and CDR2 YSYEKL. Trimming pared 3 bases from V and 3 bases from J, leaving 20 bases between. The CDR3 has 17 amino acids.

CDR3 sequence reads: CASSEYGGPSTDTQYF. Written as DNA, the CDR3 is TGCGCCAGCAGCGAATACGGGGGACCTAGCACAGATACGCAGTATTTT. This chain connects TRBV5-1 to TRBJ2-3; maybe TRBD2 (6 bases). From germline, CDR1 is SGHRS and CDR2 YFSETQ. The CDR3 sequence is 16 residues long. V shed 4 bases and J shed 0 bases, with 15 bases lying between them. Variable domain in full (rest from reference TRBV5-1 and TRBJ2-3): KAGVTQTPRYLIKTRGQQVTLSCSPISGHRSVSWYQQTPGQGLQFLFEYFSETQRNKGNFPGRFSGRQFSNSRSEMNVSTLELGDSALYLCASSEYGGPSTDTQYFGPGTRLTVL.

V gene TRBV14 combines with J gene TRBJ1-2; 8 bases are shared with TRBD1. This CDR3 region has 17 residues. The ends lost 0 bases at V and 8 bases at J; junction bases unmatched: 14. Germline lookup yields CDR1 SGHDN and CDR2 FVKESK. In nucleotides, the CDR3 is TGTGCCAGCAGCCAAGAAGAGGGGACAGGACGGGTAGTCGGCTACACCTTC. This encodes CASSQEEGTGRVVGYTF.

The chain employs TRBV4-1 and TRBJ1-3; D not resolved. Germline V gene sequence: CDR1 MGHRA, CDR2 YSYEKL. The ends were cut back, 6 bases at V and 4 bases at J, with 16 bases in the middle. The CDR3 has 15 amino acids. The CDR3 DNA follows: TGCGCCAGCAGTCCAACGGTGGTCGTCGGAAACACCATATATTTT. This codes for CASSPTVVVGNTIYF.

The CDR3 nucleotides are TGTGCCAGCAGCTTAGCCAGGGCTGGCTACACCTTC. It is translated as CASSLARAGYTF. This rearrangement joins TRBV11-2 to TRBJ1-2; D possibly corresponds to TRBD1 (5 bases). V dropped 1 base and J dropped 7 bases, with 7 bases sitting between them. Germline assignment: CDR1 SGHAT and CDR2 FQNNGV. This CDR3 spans 12 amino acids.

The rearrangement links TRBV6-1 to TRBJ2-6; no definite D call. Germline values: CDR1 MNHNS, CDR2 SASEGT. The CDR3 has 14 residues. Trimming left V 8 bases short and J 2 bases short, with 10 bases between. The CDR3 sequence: CASRSTPGANVLTF. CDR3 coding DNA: TGTGCCAGCCGTAGCACTCCTGGGGCCAACGTCCTGACTTTC.

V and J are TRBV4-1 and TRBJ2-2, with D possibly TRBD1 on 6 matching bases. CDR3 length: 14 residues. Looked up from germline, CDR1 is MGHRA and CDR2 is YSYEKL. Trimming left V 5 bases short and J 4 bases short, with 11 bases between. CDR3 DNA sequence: TGCGCCAGCAGCAGAAGCAGGGGCACCGGGGAGCTGTTTTTT. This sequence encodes CASSRSRGTGELFF.

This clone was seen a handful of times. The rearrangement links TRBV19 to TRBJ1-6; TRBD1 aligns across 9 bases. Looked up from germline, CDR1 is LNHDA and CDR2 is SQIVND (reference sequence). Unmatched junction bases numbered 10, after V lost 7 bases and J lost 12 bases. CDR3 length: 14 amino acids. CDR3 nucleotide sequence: TGTGCCAGTATCACCGGGACAGGGAGAGGACCCCTCCACTTT. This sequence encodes CASITGTGRGPLHF. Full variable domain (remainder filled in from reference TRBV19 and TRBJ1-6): DGGITQSPKYLFRKEGQNVTLSCEQNLNHDAMYWYRQDPGQGLRLIYYSQIVNDFQKGDIAEGYSVSREKKESFPLTVTSAQKNPTAFYLCASITGTGRGPLHFGNGTRLTVT.

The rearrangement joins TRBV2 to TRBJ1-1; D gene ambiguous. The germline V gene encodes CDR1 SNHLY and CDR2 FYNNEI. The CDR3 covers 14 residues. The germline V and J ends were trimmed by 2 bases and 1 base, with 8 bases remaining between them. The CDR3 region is CASSEWQKNTEAFF. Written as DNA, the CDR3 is TGTGCCAGCAGTGAATGGCAGAAGAACACTGAAGCTTTCTTT.

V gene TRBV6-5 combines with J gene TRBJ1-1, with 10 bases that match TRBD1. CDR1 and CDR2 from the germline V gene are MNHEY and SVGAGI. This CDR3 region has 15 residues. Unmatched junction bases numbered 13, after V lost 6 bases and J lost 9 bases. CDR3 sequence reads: CASRTGTGEGPKAFF. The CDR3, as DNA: TGTGCCAGCAGAACGGGGACAGGGGAAGGACCAAAAGCTTTCTTT.

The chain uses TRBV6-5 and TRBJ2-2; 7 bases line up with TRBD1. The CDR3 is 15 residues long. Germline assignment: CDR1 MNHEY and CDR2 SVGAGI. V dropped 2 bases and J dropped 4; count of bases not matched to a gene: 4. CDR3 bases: TGTGCCAGCAGTTACGGGGGACAGAGCACCGGGGAGCTGTTTTTT. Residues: CASSYGGQSTGELFF.

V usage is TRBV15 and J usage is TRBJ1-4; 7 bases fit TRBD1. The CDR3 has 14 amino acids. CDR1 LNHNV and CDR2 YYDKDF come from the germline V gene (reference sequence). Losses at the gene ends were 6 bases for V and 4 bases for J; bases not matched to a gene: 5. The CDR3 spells CATSLTGRNEKLFF. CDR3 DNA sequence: TGTGCCACCAGTCTGACAGGGCGTAATGAAAAACTGTTTTTT.

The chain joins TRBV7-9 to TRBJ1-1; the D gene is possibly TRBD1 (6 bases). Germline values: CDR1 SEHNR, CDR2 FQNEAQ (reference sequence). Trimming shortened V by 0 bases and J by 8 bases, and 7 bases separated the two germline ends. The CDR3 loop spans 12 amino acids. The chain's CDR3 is CASSLAGTEAFF. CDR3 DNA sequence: TGTGCCAGCAGCTTAGCCGGGACAGAAGCTTTCTTT.

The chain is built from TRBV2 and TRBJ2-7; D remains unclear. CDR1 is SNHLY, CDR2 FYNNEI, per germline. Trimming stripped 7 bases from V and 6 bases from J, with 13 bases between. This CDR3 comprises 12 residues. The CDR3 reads CASTPGGSEQYF. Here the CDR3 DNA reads TGTGCCAGCACTCCTGGCGGTTCCGAGCAGTACTTC.

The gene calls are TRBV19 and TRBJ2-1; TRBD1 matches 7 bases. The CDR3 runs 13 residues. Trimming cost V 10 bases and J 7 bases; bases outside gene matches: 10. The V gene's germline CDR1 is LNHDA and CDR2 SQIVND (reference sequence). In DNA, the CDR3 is TGTGCCATTTCCGGGGCAGGGGGTAATGAGCAGTTCTTC. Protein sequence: CAISGAGGNEQFF.

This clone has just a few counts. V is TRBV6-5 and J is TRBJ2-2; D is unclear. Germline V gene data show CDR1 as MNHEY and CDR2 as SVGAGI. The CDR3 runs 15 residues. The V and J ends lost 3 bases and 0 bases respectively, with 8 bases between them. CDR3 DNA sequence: TGTGCCAGCAGTTATACAGTTACGAACACCGGGGAGCTGTTTTTT. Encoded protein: CASSYTVTNTGELFF.

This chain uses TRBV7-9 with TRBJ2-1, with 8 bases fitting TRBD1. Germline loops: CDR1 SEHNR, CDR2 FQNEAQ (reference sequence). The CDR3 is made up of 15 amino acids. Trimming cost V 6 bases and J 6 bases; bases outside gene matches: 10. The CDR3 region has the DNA TGTGCCAGCAGTCCAGGGGGCTTAATTTCCAATGAGCAGTTCTTC. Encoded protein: CASSPGGLISNEQFF. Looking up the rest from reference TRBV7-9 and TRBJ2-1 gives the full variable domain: DTGVSQNPRHKITKRGQNVTFRCDPISEHNRLYWYRQTLGQGPEFLTYFQNEAQLEKSRLLSDRFSAERPKGSFSTLEIQRTEQGDSAMYLCASSPGGLISNEQFFGPGTRLTVL.

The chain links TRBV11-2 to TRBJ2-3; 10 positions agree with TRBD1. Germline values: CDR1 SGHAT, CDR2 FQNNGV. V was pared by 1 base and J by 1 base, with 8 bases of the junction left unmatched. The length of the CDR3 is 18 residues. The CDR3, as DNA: TGTGCCAGCAGCTTAGTGGAGTTTGGACAGGGGGGCACAGATACGCAGTATTTT. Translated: CASSLVEFGQGGTDTQYF.